This T cell receptor (beta chain) derives from a study of human CD8 memory T cell subsets. UMI-labeled 5' RACE generated the TCR beta libraries. TCRdb reprocessed the 5' RACE reads, keeping one entry per CDR3 protein, no DNA. This listing includes 15,000 to 20,000 distinct CDR3 sequences. Findings of the study overall: The chains that were sequenced in this study were only T cell receptor beta chains. Stem-like memory and precursor exhausted T cell repertoires overlapped minimally with each other. Stem-like memory and precursor exhausted T cells were similarly highly diverse; effector memory cells were not.

It was negative magnetic separation that enriched the total CD8+ T cells. Germline assignment: CDR1 MGHRA and CDR2 YSYEKL. CDR3 size: 15 residues. Points on this clonotype: Its antigen is not identified.

Material: CD8+ T cells from PBMCs. The gene calls are TRBV4-1 and TRBJ2-7; TCRdb picks TRBD2, but there is no DNA to check that call. The TCR was taken from a human donor in good health. Here the CDR3 reads CASSLDAGGEYEQYF.